A selection of T cell receptor beta chains follows, all from one sample in a study of T cells expressing NK-cell markers. From the 5' RACE reads, TCRdb lists one entry per CDR3 protein and no DNA. The data include roughly 350,000 distinct CDR3 sequences; the top ten clones carry roughly 5.2%. Sequenced sample: blood T cells: a sorted CD56 or NKG2C T cell subset, CD4+ or CD8+ T cells, or bulk PBMC T cells (not recorded which). The receptor set was obtained from a man aged 18-70 years in good health. Both conserved end residues are part of each CDR3. Fields, in order: J gene, CDR3 length, V gene, CDR3 protein.

TRBJ2-5	15	TRBV3-1	CASSQDHKSRETQYF
TRBJ2-6	18	TRBV11-2	CASSLGGTGYSGANVLTF
TRBJ1-2	16	TRBV11-2	CASSPEIGHTNYGYTF
TRBJ2-3	16	TRBV11-2	CASSWGRGEATDTQYF
TRBJ1-3	16	TRBV12-3/TRBV12-4	CASRSGTKVVGNTIYF
TRBJ2-1	14	TRBV24-1	CATSGTGGKNEQFF
TRBJ1-1	15	TRBV2	CASSPTPGGRTEAFF
TRBJ2-3	15	TRBV15	CATSRDNPTADTQYF
TRBJ2-1	16	TRBV7-2	CASSLVGTSLSNEQFF
TRBJ2-3	15	TRBV6-5	CASSYSASGQDTQYF
TRBJ2-3	18	TRBV23-1	CASTQASQLSSSTDTQYF
TRBJ1-3	16	TRBV29-1	CSVEDGTGGSGNTIYF
TRBJ2-7	15	TRBV19	CASRETSGGFYEQYF
TRBJ2-3	13	TRBV20-1	CSVDKGSTDTQYF
TRBJ2-4	17	TRBV27	CASSLFGGRGDKNIQYF
TRBJ2-3	11	TRBV5-6	CASSLTGAEYF
TRBJ2-3	14	TRBV3-1	CASSQVYSTDTQYF
TRBJ1-3	15	TRBV28	CASSLGRGSGNTIYF
TRBJ1-5	17	TRBV4-2	CASNRDRGEYSNQPQHF
TRBJ1-6	14	TRBV5-4	CASSLRAGNSPLHF
TRBJ2-7	13	TRBV6-6	CASGGQASYEQYF
TRBJ2-4	14	TRBV16	CASSQLVTKNIQYF
TRBJ2-3	15	TRBV6-5	CASSYSSTGLDTQYF
TRBJ1-1	15	TRBV14	CASSRGTGISTEAFF
TRBJ2-3	16	TRBV4-1	CASSQDFRTSMDTQYF
TRBJ2-1	17	TRBV6-2/TRBV6-3	CASSFLDKRGGRDEQFF
TRBJ2-1	16	TRBV12-3/TRBV12-4	CASSHPGLAAPNEQFF
TRBJ1-1	14	TRBV3-1	CASSPGTGRGEAFF
TRBJ1-4	11	TRBV10-3	CAISEGGTLFF
TRBJ2-7	15	TRBV5-1	CASRVGTGAQYEQYF
TRBJ2-3	16	TRBV2	CASSEELGGRKDTQYF
TRBJ2-1	14	TRBV20-1	CSARVGDNYNEQFF
TRBJ2-2	17	TRBV27	CASSLEEGQGGTGELFF
TRBJ2-1	18	TRBV6-4	CASKRTSGGALSYNEQFF
TRBJ1-5	16	TRBV7-9	CASSLGTGGGGQPQHF
TRBJ2-1	14	TRBV7-2	CASTRGGDYNEQFF
TRBJ2-3	16	TRBV11-2	CASRLSGRGGPDTQYF
TRBJ1-4	13	TRBV20-1	CSALRQGAEKLFF
TRBJ2-2	17	TRBV28	CASSNYPPGQNTGELFF
TRBJ2-1	15	TRBV2	CASSVQGGGANEQFF
TRBJ1-1	11	TRBV20-1	CSARRPGEAFF
TRBJ2-2	16	TRBV3-1	CASSQVPQGSSGELFF
TRBJ1-3	16	TRBV5-1	CASSLAGAVSGNTIYF
TRBJ1-1	16	TRBV28	CASSPSTGWVKREAFF
TRBJ2-5	14	TRBV28	CASNIQGIQETQYF
TRBJ2-5	11	TRBV20-1	CSASGGAAQYF
TRBJ1-5	16	TRBV27	CASSLPQGRGNQPQHF
TRBJ2-5	13	TRBV19	CATSIPNQETQYF
TRBJ2-5	15	TRBV6-1	CASTEMGQGAETQYF
TRBJ2-1	15	TRBV7-9	CASSSRQGSYNEQFF
TRBJ2-2	17	TRBV5-1	CASSRGYTGLAAGELFF
TRBJ2-7	16	TRBV7-2	CASSLRGGQQNYEQYF
TRBJ2-7	15	TRBV7-2	CASSFLDRDSYEQYF